A selection of T cell receptor beta chains follows, all from one sample in a study of T cells in Graves' hyperthyroidism and ophthalmopathy. TCRdb itself ran the multiplex PCR reads through MiXCR, one entry per CDR3 protein. The sample has hundreds of thousands of distinct CDR3 sequences; roughly 15% are singletons. Sequenced material: blood. The source of these receptors is a young woman with Graves' hyperthyroidism. The CDR3 runs from the conserved cysteine through the conserved F or W. The order of the fields is CDR3 protein, CDR3 DNA, D gene, clone size, V gene, J gene. D genes are given only for firm matches. The size entry is marked missing in some rows and otherwise reads once, few, many or a size class.

CDR3aa: CASSHGGGVQETQYF
CDR3nt: TGTGCCAGCAGCCACGGGGGGGGGGTACAAGAGACCCAGTACTTC
d_gene: TRBD2
abundance: few
v_gene: TRBV7-2
j_gene: TRBJ2-5

CDR3aa: CASSHPDRGREDTQYF
CDR3nt: TGCGCCAGCAGCCATCCGGACAGGGGGCGGGAAGATACGCAGTATTTT
d_gene: TRBD1
abundance: few
v_gene: TRBV5-1
j_gene: TRBJ2-3

CDR3aa: CASSYTHTGGYTF
CDR3nt: TGTGCCAGCAGTTACACCCACACAGGTGGCTACACCTTC
d_gene: .
abundance: many
v_gene: TRBV6-5
j_gene: TRBJ1-2

CDR3aa: CASSVGFSPLHF
CDR3nt: TGTGCCAGCAGCGTTGGGTTTTCACCCCTCCACTTT
d_gene: .
abundance: .
v_gene: TRBV9
j_gene: TRBJ1-6

CDR3aa: CASSPSPSSYNEQFF
CDR3nt: TGCGCCAGCAGCCCAAGCCCTAGCTCCTACAATGAGCAGTTCTTC
d_gene: .
abundance: .
v_gene: TRBV5-1
j_gene: TRBJ2-1

CDR3aa: CASSQGPRGGYTF
CDR3nt: TGTGCCAGCAGCCAAGGGCCCCGTGGTGGCTACACCTTC
d_gene: .
abundance: many
v_gene: TRBV3-1
j_gene: TRBJ1-2

CDR3aa: CSARPSLNSPLHF
CDR3nt: TGCAGTGCTAGACCCAGTCTTAATTCACCCCTCCACTTT
d_gene: .
abundance: few
v_gene: TRBV20-1
j_gene: TRBJ1-6

CDR3aa: CASSSVTGGGTDTQYF
CDR3nt: TGTGCCAGCTCATCAGTAACGGGAGGTGGCACAGATACGCAGTATTTT
d_gene: TRBD2
abundance: many
v_gene: TRBV18
j_gene: TRBJ2-3

CDR3aa: CAWNVGRAEAFF
CDR3nt: TGTGCCTGGAATGTAGGGAGGGCTGAAGCTTTCTTT
d_gene: .
abundance: .
v_gene: TRBV30
j_gene: TRBJ1-1

CDR3aa: CASSIGFYPQHF
CDR3nt: TGTGCCAGTAGTATCGGGTTTTACCCCCAGCATTTT
d_gene: .
abundance: .
v_gene: TRBV19
j_gene: TRBJ1-5

CDR3aa: CASSSTTGPLGKETQYF
CDR3nt: TGTGCCAGCAGCTCCACAACTGGCCCTCTGGGAAAAGAGACCCAGTACTTC
d_gene: .
abundance: few
v_gene: TRBV7-3
j_gene: TRBJ2-5

CDR3aa: CASSSPGLAGYEQYF
CDR3nt: TGTGCCAGCAGCTCCCCCGGACTAGCGGGTTACGAGCAGTACTTC
d_gene: TRBD2
abundance: many
v_gene: TRBV7-2
j_gene: TRBJ2-7

CDR3aa: CASSLTGGSSGNTIYF
CDR3nt: TGTGCCAGCAGCTTGACAGGGGGTTCTTCTGGAAACACCATATATTTT
d_gene: TRBD1
abundance: .
v_gene: TRBV11-2
j_gene: TRBJ1-3

CDR3aa: CASSLTNSGNTIYF
CDR3nt: TGCGCCAGCAGCTTAACCAACTCTGGAAACACCATATATTTT
d_gene: .
abundance: .
v_gene: TRBV5-1
j_gene: TRBJ1-3

CDR3aa: CASSSPPGGHSYEQYF
CDR3nt: TGTGCCAGCAGCTCCCCCCCAGGGGGCCACTCCTACGAGCAGTACTTC
d_gene: TRBD1
abundance: .
v_gene: TRBV7-2
j_gene: TRBJ2-7

CDR3aa: CASSPRQGVEETQYF
CDR3nt: TGTGCCAGTAGTCCCCGACAGGGGGTGGAGGAGACCCAGTACTTC
d_gene: TRBD1
abundance: .
v_gene: TRBV19
j_gene: TRBJ2-5

CDR3aa: CASSLDYGTVNEKLFF
CDR3nt: TGTGCCAGCAGCTTAGATTACGGGACAGTCAATGAAAAACTGTTTTTT
d_gene: TRBD1
abundance: .
v_gene: TRBV7-9
j_gene: TRBJ1-4

CDR3aa: CASSQGPGRDTQYF
CDR3nt: TGTGCCAGCAGCCAAGGCCCGGGGCGTGATACGCAGTATTTT
d_gene: .
abundance: few
v_gene: TRBV4-2
j_gene: TRBJ2-3

CDR3aa: CASSPRIDSGNEKLFF
CDR3nt: TGTGCCAGCTCACCACGAATTGACAGTGGTAATGAAAAACTGTTTTTT
d_gene: .
abundance: .
v_gene: TRBV18
j_gene: TRBJ1-4

CDR3aa: CASSHFLFQPQHF
CDR3nt: TGTGCCAGCAGCCACTTTTTGTTTCAGCCCCAGCATTTT
d_gene: .
abundance: few
v_gene: TRBV3-1
j_gene: TRBJ1-5

CDR3aa: CASSWEGRGTGELFF
CDR3nt: TGTGCCAGCAGCTGGGAGGGAAGGGGTACCGGGGAGCTGTTTTTT
d_gene: TRBD2
abundance: .
v_gene: TRBV5-5
j_gene: TRBJ2-2

CDR3aa: CSAGDRERTDTQYF
CDR3nt: TGCAGTGCTGGGGACAGGGAGAGAACAGATACGCAGTATTTT
d_gene: TRBD1
abundance: many
v_gene: TRBV20-1
j_gene: TRBJ2-3

CDR3aa: CASSLGGGTSEKLFF
CDR3nt: TGTGCCAGCAGCTTAGGAGGAGGGACAAGTGAAAAACTGTTTTTT
d_gene: .
abundance: few
v_gene: TRBV13
j_gene: TRBJ1-4

CDR3aa: CAISDRGNTEAFF
CDR3nt: TGTGCCATCAGTGACAGGGGAAACACTGAAGCTTTCTTT
d_gene: .
abundance: many
v_gene: TRBV10-3
j_gene: TRBJ1-1

CDR3aa: CASSIPHHYGYTF
CDR3nt: TGTGCCAGTAGTATACCCCATCATTATGGCTACACCTTC
d_gene: .
abundance: .
v_gene: TRBV19
j_gene: TRBJ1-2

CDR3aa: CASSFRGPNEKLFF
CDR3nt: TGTGCCAGCAGTTTTAGAGGCCCGAATGAAAAACTGTTTTTT
d_gene: .
abundance: many
v_gene: TRBV12-3/TRBV12-4
j_gene: TRBJ1-4

CDR3aa: CASSLTLGGTDTQYF
CDR3nt: TGTGCCAGCAGCTTAACGCTGGGCGGCACAGATACGCAGTATTTT
d_gene: .
abundance: many
v_gene: TRBV7-3
j_gene: TRBJ2-3

CDR3aa: CASKQAPSNQPQHF
CDR3nt: TGTGCCAGCAAGCAGGCCCCAAGCAATCAGCCCCAGCATTTT
d_gene: .
abundance: many
v_gene: TRBV2
j_gene: TRBJ1-5

CDR3aa: CSVGGGGKETQYF
CDR3nt: TGCAGCGTGGGGGGCGGAGGGAAAGAGACCCAGTACTTC
d_gene: .
abundance: few
v_gene: TRBV29-1
j_gene: TRBJ2-5

CDR3aa: CASEFQETQYF
CDR3nt: TGTGCCAGCGAATTCCAAGAGACCCAGTACTTC
d_gene: .
abundance: .
v_gene: TRBV6-1
j_gene: TRBJ2-5

CDR3aa: CASSDLGPYEQYF
CDR3nt: TGTGCCAGCAGCGACCTGGGCCCCTACGAGCAGTACTTC
d_gene: .
abundance: .
v_gene: TRBV7-6
j_gene: TRBJ2-7

CDR3aa: CSGKSSEAFF
CDR3nt: TGCAGCGGGAAGTCCAGCGAAGCTTTCTTT
d_gene: .
abundance: few
v_gene: TRBV29-1
j_gene: TRBJ1-1

CDR3aa: CASSPSGRGVNEQYF
CDR3nt: TGTGCCAGCAGCCCTAGCGGGAGAGGGGTCAATGAGCAGTACTTC
d_gene: TRBD2
abundance: .
v_gene: TRBV12-3/TRBV12-4
j_gene: TRBJ2-7

CDR3aa: CASSVVGVLGEQFF
CDR3nt: TGTGCCAGCAGCGTTGTCGGCGTTTTAGGTGAGCAGTTCTTC
d_gene: .
abundance: few
v_gene: TRBV9
j_gene: TRBJ2-1

CDR3aa: CSAVKGDSYEQYF
CDR3nt: TGCAGTGCTGTCAAAGGGGACAGCTACGAGCAGTACTTC
d_gene: TRBD1
abundance: .
v_gene: TRBV20-1
j_gene: TRBJ2-7

CDR3aa: CASSPRSKPSSYNEQFF
CDR3nt: TGTGCCAGCAGCCCTCGGAGTAAACCGAGCTCCTACAATGAGCAGTTCTTC
d_gene: .
abundance: few
v_gene: TRBV11-2
j_gene: TRBJ2-1

CDR3aa: CASSPAGKGLFQPQHF
CDR3nt: TGTGCCAGCAGTCCCGCCGGCAAGGGTCTGTTTCAGCCCCAGCATTTT
d_gene: .
abundance: few
v_gene: TRBV6-1
j_gene: TRBJ1-5

CDR3aa: CSAARTGYYNEQFF
CDR3nt: TGCAGTGCGGCCCGGACAGGTTACTACAATGAGCAGTTCTTC
d_gene: TRBD1
abundance: few
v_gene: TRBV20-1
j_gene: TRBJ2-1

CDR3aa: CAANDRESEPQHF
CDR3nt: TGTGCCGCCAATGATAGAGAATCGGAGCCCCAGCATTTT
d_gene: .
abundance: .
v_gene: TRBV10-3
j_gene: TRBJ1-5

CDR3aa: CVSGEGLAGVVGELFF
CDR3nt: TGTGTCAGCGGCGAGGGACTAGCGGGAGTGGTCGGGGAGCTGTTTTTT
d_gene: TRBD2
abundance: .
v_gene: TRBV7-2
j_gene: TRBJ2-2

CDR3aa: CASSFEDEAFF
CDR3nt: TGTGCCAGCAGCTTTGAGGATGAAGCTTTCTTT
d_gene: .
abundance: .
v_gene: TRBV7-9
j_gene: TRBJ1-1

CDR3aa: CASSLAPSVSKNIQYF
CDR3nt: TGTGCCAGCAGCTTAGCTCCTAGCGTATCCAAAAACATTCAGTACTTC
d_gene: .
abundance: .
v_gene: TRBV7-9
j_gene: TRBJ2-4

CDR3aa: CASSYETPGQSNQPQHF
CDR3nt: TGTGCCAGCAGTTACGAAACGCCGGGACAGAGCAATCAGCCCCAGCATTTT
d_gene: TRBD1
abundance: many
v_gene: TRBV6-2/TRBV6-3
j_gene: TRBJ1-5

CDR3aa: CSARDPRSPYEQYF
CDR3nt: TGCAGTGCTAGAGATCCCAGGAGCCCCTACGAGCAGTACTTC
d_gene: .
abundance: many
v_gene: TRBV20-1
j_gene: TRBJ2-7

CDR3aa: CASGLVTGILNNEQFF
CDR3nt: TGTGCCAGCGGCTTGGTTACCGGAATACTAAACAATGAGCAGTTCTTC
d_gene: .
abundance: .
v_gene: TRBV5-6
j_gene: TRBJ2-1

CDR3aa: CASSPTRALYSNQPQHF
CDR3nt: TGTGCCAGCAGCCCGACAAGGGCCCTATATAGCAATCAGCCCCAGCATTTT
d_gene: .
abundance: .
v_gene: TRBV27
j_gene: TRBJ1-5

CDR3aa: CASSLWGTRNTEAFF
CDR3nt: TGTGCCAGCAGCTTATGGGGGACCCGGAACACTGAAGCTTTCTTT
d_gene: .
abundance: few
v_gene: TRBV7-9
j_gene: TRBJ1-1

CDR3aa: CASATGDRKTQYF
CDR3nt: TGTGCCAGTGCAACAGGGGACCGGAAGACCCAGTACTTC
d_gene: TRBD1
abundance: .
v_gene: TRBV19
j_gene: TRBJ2-5

CDR3aa: CASRAYRGQETQYF
CDR3nt: TGCGCCAGCAGAGCATACAGGGGCCAAGAGACCCAGTACTTC
d_gene: TRBD1
abundance: .
v_gene: TRBV5-1
j_gene: TRBJ2-5